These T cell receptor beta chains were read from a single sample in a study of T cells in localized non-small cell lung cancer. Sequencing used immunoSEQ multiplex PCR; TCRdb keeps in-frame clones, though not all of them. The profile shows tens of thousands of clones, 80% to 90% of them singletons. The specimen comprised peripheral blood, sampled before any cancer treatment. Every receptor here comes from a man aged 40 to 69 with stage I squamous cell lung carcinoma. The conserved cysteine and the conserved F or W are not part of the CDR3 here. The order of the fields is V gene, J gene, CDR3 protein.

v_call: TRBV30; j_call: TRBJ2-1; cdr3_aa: AWSVSYEQF
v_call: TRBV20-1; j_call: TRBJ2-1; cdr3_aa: SATLYNEQF
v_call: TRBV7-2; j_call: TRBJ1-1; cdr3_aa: ASSFRLGNTEAF
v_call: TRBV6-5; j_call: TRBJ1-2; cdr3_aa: ASRPGSAGAYT
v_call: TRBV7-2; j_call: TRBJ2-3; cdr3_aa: ASSSQPSSSTDTQY
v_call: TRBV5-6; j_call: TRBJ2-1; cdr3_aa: ASSLTSGSAEQF
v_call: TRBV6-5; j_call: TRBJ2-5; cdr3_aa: ASGGTSGPQETQY
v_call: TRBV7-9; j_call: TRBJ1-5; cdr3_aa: ASSPDGVNQPQH
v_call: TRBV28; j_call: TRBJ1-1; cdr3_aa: ASSLRVDTEAF
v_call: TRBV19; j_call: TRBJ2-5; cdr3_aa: ASSIEDSGSGTQY
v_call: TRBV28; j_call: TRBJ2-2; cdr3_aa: ASSGGLAGPGGGELF
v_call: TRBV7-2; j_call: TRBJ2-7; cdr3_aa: ASSKTAEGEQY
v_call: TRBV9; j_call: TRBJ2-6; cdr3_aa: ASSTRGTSVFSGANVLT
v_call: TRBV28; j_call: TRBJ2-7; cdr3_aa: ASVAGRWSSYEQY
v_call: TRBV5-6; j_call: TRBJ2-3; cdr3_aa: ASSPGTDTQY
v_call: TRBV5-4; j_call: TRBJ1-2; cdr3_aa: ASSLAQDYGYT
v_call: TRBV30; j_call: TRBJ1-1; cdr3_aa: AWSVLVLNTEAF
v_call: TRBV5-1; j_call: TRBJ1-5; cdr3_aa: ASSLAGGGQPQH
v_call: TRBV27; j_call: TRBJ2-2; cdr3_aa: ASMAGGGTGELF
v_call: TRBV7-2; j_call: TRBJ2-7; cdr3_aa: ASSLKTSGAPYEQY
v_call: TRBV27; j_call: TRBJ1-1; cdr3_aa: ASSLRDLNTEAF
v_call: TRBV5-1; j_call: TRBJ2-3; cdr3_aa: ASSLRAETQY
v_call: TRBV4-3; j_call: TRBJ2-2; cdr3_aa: ASSQEVLGTGGTGELF
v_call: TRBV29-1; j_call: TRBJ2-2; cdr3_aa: SVRDSAAGELF
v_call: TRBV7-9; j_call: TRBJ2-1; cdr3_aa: ASSLGESSYNEQF
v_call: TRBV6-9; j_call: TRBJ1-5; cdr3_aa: ASSYSKCRIGNQPQH
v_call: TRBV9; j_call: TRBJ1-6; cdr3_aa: ASSAGQGGNSPLH
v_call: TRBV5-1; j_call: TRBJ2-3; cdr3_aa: ASSLDSRSADTQY
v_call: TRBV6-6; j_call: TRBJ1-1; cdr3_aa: ASSRNRVDTEAF
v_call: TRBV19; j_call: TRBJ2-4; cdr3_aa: ASSPRGVDIQY
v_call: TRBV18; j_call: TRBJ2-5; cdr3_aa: ASSFEYQETQY
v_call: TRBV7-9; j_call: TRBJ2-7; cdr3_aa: ASSFRGSGLIGHEQY
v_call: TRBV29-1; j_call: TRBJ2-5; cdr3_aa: SVEGQGKGETQY
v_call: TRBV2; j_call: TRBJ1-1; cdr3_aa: ASSVYLGESAF
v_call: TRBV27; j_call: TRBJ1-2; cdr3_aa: ASSLSIPQAADYYGYT
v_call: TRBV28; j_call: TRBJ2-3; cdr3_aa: ASSRFSTSTDTQY
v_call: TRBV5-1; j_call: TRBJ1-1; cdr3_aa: ASSLWGDTEAF
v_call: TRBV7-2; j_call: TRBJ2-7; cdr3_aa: ASSPRRGGYEQY
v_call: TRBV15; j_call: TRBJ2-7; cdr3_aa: ATSREGGQSYEQY
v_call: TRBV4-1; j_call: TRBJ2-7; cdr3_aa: ASSQAGGISYEQY
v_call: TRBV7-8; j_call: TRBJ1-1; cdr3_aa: ASSYGQVVNEAF
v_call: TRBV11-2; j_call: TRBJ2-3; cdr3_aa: ASSSVPGTGGEDTQY
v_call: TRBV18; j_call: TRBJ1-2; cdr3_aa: ASSPSKEGTYGYT
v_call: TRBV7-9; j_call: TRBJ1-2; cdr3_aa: ASSRGAYGYT
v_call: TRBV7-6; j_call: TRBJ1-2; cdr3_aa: ASSPGPELYGYT
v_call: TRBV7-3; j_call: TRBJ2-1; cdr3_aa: ASSFETSGMNEQF
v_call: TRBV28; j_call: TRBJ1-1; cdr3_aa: ASSAGPVRIEAF
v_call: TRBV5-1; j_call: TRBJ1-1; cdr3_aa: ASSLGLGAQNTEAF
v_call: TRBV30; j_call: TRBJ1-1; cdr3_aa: AWTPRQGNWLNTEAF
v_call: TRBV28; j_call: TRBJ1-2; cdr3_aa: ASSPWGPNYGYT
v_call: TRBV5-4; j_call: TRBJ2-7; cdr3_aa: ASSLGGGTRTYEQY
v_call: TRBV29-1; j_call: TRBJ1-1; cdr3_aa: SVHRGDTEAF